These 32 T cell receptor beta chains were all obtained from the same sample, sequenced in a study of OX40 agonist ivuxolimab in advanced cancers. The assay was immunoSEQ multiplex PCR, and TCRdb's table has in-frame clones only and misses some. The sample shows 75,000 to 100,000 clones, roughly 90% of them seen only once. The sample here was CD4+ or CD8+ T cells sorted from blood, taken in a trial of the OX40 agonist ivuxolimab. These receptor sequences come from an adult with an advanced solid tumor such as melanoma, head and neck, liver or kidney cancer.

This clone was found a few times. This CDR3 is also generated by other DNA sequences in the sample. This CDR3 reads CASSLGSGGAYEQYF. The CDR3, as DNA: TGTGCCAGCAGCTTAGGGTCTGGGGGGGCCTACGAGCAGTACTTC. The V gene is TRBV7-6, the J gene TRBJ2-7, with TRBD2 matching 7 bases. The CDR3 is made up of 15 amino acids. Trimming at V came to 1 base and at J to 2 bases, leaving 5 bases not matched to a gene. CDR1 is SGHVS, CDR2 FNYEAQ, per germline.

The chain has TRBV29-1 and TRBJ2-3, with a weak D call TRBD1 (5 bases). Trimming cost V 4 bases and J 4 bases, with 18 bases left between them. Looked up from germline, CDR1 is SQVTM and CDR2 is ANQGSEA. The CDR3 extends over 15 amino acids. CDR3 region: CSVGGQLRVADTQYF. Here the CDR3 DNA reads TGCAGCGTTGGAGGCCAACTCAGGGTTGCAGATACGCAGTATTTT.

The CDR3 sequence: CASIQNGGPNSPLHF. CDR3 in DNA: TGTGCCAGCATCCAAAATGGGGGGCCGAATTCACCCCTCCACTTT. This sequence joins TRBV28 and TRBJ1-6; possible D gene TRBD1, 6 bases. CDR3 length equals 15 residues. Germline CDR1 is MDHEN and CDR2 is SYDVKM. Trimming stripped 7 bases from V and 7 bases from J, with 17 bases between.

The chain is built from TRBV28 and TRBJ1-2, with TRBD1 matching over 7 bases. J gave up 6 bases and V 3 bases, and 10 bases lay outside the gene matches. The germline V gene has CDR1 MDHEN and CDR2 SYDVKM. The CDR3 contains 15 residues. This chain's CDR3 is CASSFLGTETDGYTF. In nucleotides, the CDR3 is TGTGCCAGCAGTTTTTTGGGGACAGAAACCGATGGCTACACCTTC.

In its sample, this clone was seen a few times. The gene calls are TRBV19 and TRBJ1-5; D not certain. CDR1 and CDR2 from the germline V gene are LNHDA and SQIVND (reference sequence). This CDR3 spans 13 amino acids. V was clipped by 4 bases and J by 4 bases, with 8 bases between them. CDR3: CASSKVANQPQHF. The CDR3 coding sequence is TGTGCCAGTAGTAAGGTCGCGAATCAGCCCCAGCATTTT.

The V gene is TRBV19, the J gene TRBJ2-5, with 7 bases aligning to TRBD2. The CDR3 runs 13 residues. Germline CDR1 reads LNHDA; CDR2 reads SQIVND (reference sequence). The V and J ends lost 5 bases and 5 bases, in that order; junction bases with no gene match: 5. The CDR3 nucleotides are TGTGCCAGTAGTCGCGGGGGACTCGAGACCCAGTACTTC. Residues: CASSRGGLETQYF.

This chain joins TRBV7-9 and TRBJ1-3, with 7 bases matching TRBD1. CDR3 length equals 16 residues. From germline, CDR1 is SEHNR and CDR2 FQNEAQ (reference sequence). J was trimmed by 6 bases and V by 5 bases; bases with no gene match: 13. The CDR3 DNA follows: TGTGCCAGCAGCGCCGCCCCTAGACAGGGCCCAAACACCATATATTTT. This encodes CASSAAPRQGPNTIYF.

The chain carries TRBV19 and TRBJ2-1; D gene unclear. The germline CDR1 and CDR2 sequences are LNHDA and SQIVND (reference sequence). CDR3 length equals 15 residues. V lost 7 bases, J lost 5 bases, and 18 bases lay in between. This CDR3 reads CASNLGPLEHNEQFF. In DNA, the CDR3 is TGTGCCAGTAACCTTGGGCCCTTGGAACACAATGAGCAGTTCTTC.

CDR3 protein: CASSSLERVGGQFF. The CDR3, as DNA: TGTGCCAGCAGCTCCCTCGAGAGGGTCGGCGGACAGTTCTTC. The J gene is TRBJ2-1, the V gene TRBV7-9, with a tentative D call TRBD2 (5 bases). Germline loops: CDR1 SEHNR, CDR2 FQNEAQ (reference sequence). This CDR3 is built from 14 residues. Trimming pared 4 bases from V and 13 bases from J, leaving 20 bases between.

The V and J genes are TRBV7-2 and TRBJ2-5, with D maybe TRBD1 (6 bases). CDR3 length: 15 residues. Trimming stripped 1 base from V and 5 bases from J, with 14 bases between. Germline values: CDR1 SGHTA, CDR2 FQGNSA. The CDR3 protein is CASSLDTGPWETQYF. The CDR3 bases are TGTGCCAGCAGCTTAGACACAGGGCCGTGGGAGACCCAGTACTTC. Combining the CDR3 with reference TRBV7-2 and TRBJ2-5 gives the whole variable domain GAGVSQSPSNKVTEKGKDVELRCDPISGHTALYWYRQSLGQGLEFLIYFQGNSAPDKSGLPSDRFSAERTGGSVSTLTIQRTQQEDSAVYLCASSLDTGPWETQYFGPGTRLLVL.

This clone was found once. This chain connects TRBV18 to TRBJ2-5, with 8 bases matching TRBD2. Germline values: CDR1 KGHSH, CDR2 LQKENI. J lost 3 bases, V lost 4 bases, and 1 base had no gene match. This CDR3 spans 13 amino acids. The CDR3 DNA is TGTGCCAGCTCACTGGGACTAGAAGAGACCCAGTACTTC. Amino acid sequence: CASSLGLEETQYF. The full variable domain, rest sourced from reference TRBV18 and TRBJ2-5, is NAGVMQNPRHLVRRRGQEARLRCSPMKGHSHVYWYRQLPEEGLKFMVYLQKENIIDESGMPKERFSAEFPKEGPSILRIQQVVRGDSAAYFCASSLGLEETQYFGPGTRLLVL.

The chain uses TRBV7-9 and TRBJ2-5, with D perhaps given as TRBD1 or TRBD2 (5 bases each). The CDR3 consists of 17 residues. CDR1 and CDR2 (germline): SEHNR, FQNEAQ (reference sequence). The V end was cut by 5 bases, the J end by 1 base, with 20 bases between. In nucleotides, the CDR3 is TGTGCCAGCAGCCCCACGACGGGGCGGCAATTCCAAGAGACCCAGTACTTC. Its protein is CASSPTTGRQFQETQYF.

The J gene is TRBJ2-5, the V gene TRBV5-5; D is unresolved. Germline CDR1 reads SGHKS; CDR2 reads YYEKEE (reference sequence). The CDR3 has 11 amino acids. Trimming shortened V by 2 bases and J by 4 bases, and 3 bases separated the two germline ends. Here the CDR3 reads CASSFLETQYF. The CDR3 coding sequence is TGTGCCAGCAGCTTTCTAGAGACCCAGTACTTC.

The chain uses TRBV5-1 and TRBJ2-5; D unclear. Trimming removed 0 bases from V and 1 base from J, with 22 bases in between. The CDR3 contains 19 residues. Germline V gene lookup returns CDR1 SGHRS and CDR2 YFSETQ. In DNA form, the CDR3 reads TGCGCCAGCAGCTTGGTCAAGGACGGAACAATGGGGTCCCAAGAGACCCAGTACTTC. Protein: CASSLVKDGTMGSQETQYF.

The chain recombines TRBV5-6 with TRBJ1-5; no reliable D call. Germline V gene lookup returns CDR1 SGHDT and CDR2 YYEEEE. V lost 2 bases to trimming and J lost 1 base, with 10 bases between them. This CDR3 has 15 amino acids. CDR3: CASSLVGRSNQPQHF. Written as DNA, the CDR3 is TGTGCCAGCAGCTTAGTCGGCAGGAGCAATCAGCCCCAGCATTTT.

This chain uses TRBV29-1 with TRBJ2-1, with 8 nucleotides matching TRBD1. Trimming took 6 bases from V and 6 from J; bases not matched to a gene: 7. Per the germline V gene, CDR1 is SQVTM and CDR2 is ANQGSEA. CDR3 length: 13 residues. The DNA of the CDR3 is TGCAGCGTCGCCGGACAGGGTCCCAATGAGCAGTTCTTC. Residues: CSVAGQGPNEQFF.

This clone has just one count. The chain recombines TRBV7-3 with TRBJ2-7; 14 bases fit TRBD2. Per the germline V gene, CDR1 is SGHTA and CDR2 is FQGTGA. Losses at the gene ends were 5 bases for V and 2 bases for J; bases not matched to a gene: 5. The CDR3 sequence is 16 residues long. DNA for the CDR3: TGTGCCAGCAGCACCGGACTAGCGGGGGGCCCCTACGAGCAGTACTTC. This translates into CASSTGLAGGPYEQYF.

The rearrangement links TRBV4-1 to TRBJ2-5; D possibly corresponds to TRBD2 (5 bases). CDR3 length: 16 residues. Trimming removed 1 base from V and 1 base from J, with 13 bases in between. Germline CDR1 reads MGHRA; CDR2 reads YSYEKL. The CDR3 DNA reads as TGCGCCAGCAGCCAAGTCCGGAGAGGGCCCCAAGAGACCCAGTACTTC. Residues: CASSQVRRGPQETQYF.

The chain employs TRBV2 and TRBJ2-7, with TRBD1 as a possible D gene (6 bases). The germline V gene encodes CDR1 SNHLY and CDR2 FYNNEI. The V and J ends lost 6 bases and 4 bases respectively, with 13 bases between them. CDR3 length: 13 amino acids. This chain's CDR3 is CASSGQKVYEQYF. CDR3 coding DNA: TGTGCCAGCAGCGGACAGAAAGTTTACGAGCAGTACTTC.

This clone appeared a single time. This chain links TRBV28 with TRBJ1-2; possible D gene TRBD1, 6 bases. CDR1 is MDHEN, CDR2 SYDVKM, per germline. This CDR3 region has 18 residues. V lost 7 bases, J lost 3 bases, and 27 bases lay in between. The CDR3 sequence: CASTTPGARNPGDYGYTF. CDR3 DNA: TGTGCCAGCACAACCCCAGGGGCGCGTAATCCCGGTGACTATGGCTACACCTTC.

The gene calls are TRBV6-5 and TRBJ2-7, with a tentative D call TRBD1 (5 bases). Trimming shortened V by 2 bases and J by 2 bases, and 7 bases separated the two germline ends. Looked up from germline, CDR1 is MNHEY and CDR2 is SVGAGI. This CDR3 contains 13 residues. The CDR3 protein is CASSYDRAYEQYF. CDR3 in DNA: TGTGCCAGCAGTTACGACAGAGCCTACGAGCAGTACTTC.

Notes on this clone: The identical CDR3 is also encoded by other nucleotide sequences in the sample. The chain combines TRBV2 with TRBJ2-3, with 7 positions matching TRBD2. V lost 3 bases, J lost 1 base, and 1 base stayed unmatched. The CDR3 is 14 amino acids. Germline loops: CDR1 SNHLY, CDR2 FYNNEI. The CDR3 bases are TGTGCCAGCAGTGAGGCGGGGGGCACAGATACGCAGTATTTT. This sequence encodes CASSEAGGTDTQYF.

This clone was seen only a few times. The V and J genes are TRBV5-6 and TRBJ1-1, with D hard to call. In germline, CDR1 is SGHDT, CDR2 YYEEEE. Trimming pared 5 bases from V and 1 base from J, leaving 18 bases between. There are 16 residues in the CDR3. Here the CDR3 DNA reads TGTGCCAGCAGTTCCCCGTGGGGTCTACCGAACACTGAAGCTTTCTTT. This encodes CASSSPWGLPNTEAFF.

The sample holds one count of this clone. The chain joins TRBV7-2 to TRBJ2-1; D is uncertain. V lost 10 bases to trimming and J lost 5 bases, with 12 bases between them. The CDR3 runs 12 residues. The germline V gene has CDR1 SGHTA and CDR2 FQGNSA. CDR3 protein: CATGLWHNEQFF. In nucleotides, the CDR3 is TGTGCCACTGGGCTCTGGCACAATGAGCAGTTCTTC.

V usage is TRBV6-6 and J usage is TRBJ2-3; TRBD2 is a possible D gene (6 bases). Germline loops: CDR1 MNHNY, CDR2 SVGAGI (reference sequence). Trimming cost V 6 bases and J 4 bases, with 14 bases left between them. The CDR3 extends over 14 amino acids. The CDR3 loop is CASSPWDFADTQYF. For the CDR3, the DNA is TGTGCCAGCAGCCCCTGGGACTTCGCAGATACGCAGTATTTT.

This chain links TRBV20-1 with TRBJ2-3; D perhaps matches TRBD2 (6 bases). Germline V CDR1 and CDR2: DFQATT, SNEGSKA (reference sequence). The CDR3 length is 11 residues. The CDR3 DNA sequence: TGCAGCGGAATCGGGGGATCGACGCAGTATTTT. This encodes CSGIGGSTQYF.

V gene TRBV19 combines with J gene TRBJ1-1, with D possibly being TRBD1 (6 bases). Germline V gene sequence: CDR1 LNHDA, CDR2 SQIVND (reference sequence). The CDR3 contains 18 residues. V was cut by 0 bases and J by 2 bases, with 19 bases left in between. CDR3 bases: TGTGCCAGTAGTATAGATCCCCTCTTGGACAGAGCTAACACTGAAGCTTTCTTT. The encoded protein is CASSIDPLLDRANTEAFF.

The chain is built from TRBV5-1 and TRBJ1-2; D perhaps matches TRBD1 (5 bases). This CDR3 spans 14 amino acids. Germline values: CDR1 SGHRS, CDR2 YFSETQ. The ends were cut back, 1 base at V and 7 bases at J, with 14 bases in the middle. The CDR3 bases are TGCGCCAGCAGCTTGATAGGGGCTGGGGGTGGCTACACCTTC. Its protein is CASSLIGAGGGYTF. The complete variable domain, with remaining parts taken from reference TRBV5-1 and TRBJ1-2, reads KAGVTQTPRYLIKTRGQQVTLSCSPISGHRSVSWYQQTPGQGLQFLFEYFSETQRNKGNFPGRFSGRQFSNSRSEMNVSTLELGDSALYLCASSLIGAGGGYTFGSGTRLTVV.

V and J are TRBV11-2 and TRBJ1-4, with 7 bases lining up with TRBD1. V was pared by 3 bases and J by 7 bases, with 11 bases of the junction left unmatched. The CDR3 is 16 residues long. The germline V gene encodes CDR1 SGHAT and CDR2 FQNNGV. The CDR3 spells CASSFLPGGEGEKLFF. The CDR3 coding sequence is TGTGCCAGCAGCTTTTTACCAGGGGGAGAAGGTGAAAAACTGTTTTTT.

J is TRBJ2-1 and V is TRBV29-1; D might be TRBD1 (5 bases). The germline V and J ends were trimmed by 3 bases and 7 bases, with 16 bases remaining between them. Per germline, CDR1 SQVTM and CDR2 ANQGSEA. The CDR3 extends over 14 amino acids. CDR3 region: CSVEVSGIRNEQFF. The CDR3 DNA is TGCAGCGTTGAGGTCTCAGGGATTCGGAATGAGCAGTTCTTC.

This clone was observed a handful of times. The chain combines TRBV5-1 with TRBJ1-5; D perhaps matches TRBD1 (5 bases). The CDR3 is made up of 14 amino acids. Trimming shortened V by 2 bases and J by 5 bases, and 11 bases separated the two germline ends. Per germline, CDR1 SGHRS and CDR2 YFSETQ. Here the CDR3 DNA reads TGCGCCAGCAGCTTAATGGGAGGGGATCAGCCCCAGCATTTT. This codes for CASSLMGGDQPQHF. The whole variable domain, filled in from reference TRBV5-1 and TRBJ1-5, reads KAGVTQTPRYLIKTRGQQVTLSCSPISGHRSVSWYQQTPGQGLQFLFEYFSETQRNKGNFPGRFSGRQFSNSRSEMNVSTLELGDSALYLCASSLMGGDQPQHFGDGTRLSIL.

The J gene is TRBJ2-3, the V gene TRBV15, with D hard to call. Germline assignment: CDR1 LNHNV and CDR2 YYDKDF (reference sequence). The CDR3 is 13 amino acids. Trimming left V 8 bases short and J 5 bases short, with 14 bases between. CDR3 sequence reads: CATGLIFGDTQYF. The CDR3 DNA reads TGTGCCACCGGGTTAATATTCGGAGATACGCAGTATTTT.